This TCR beta chain was captured in a study of T cell responses to AZD1222 COVID-19 vaccine. Worth noting for this clone: Antigen specificity is unknown.

V lost 1 base to trimming and J lost 5 bases, with 7 bases between them. The CDR3 extends over 13 amino acids. The germline V gene has CDR1 LGHDT and CDR2 YNNKEL (reference sequence). Study results and limitations: Donors were mostly white British, more females; clonal diversity possibly underestimated. Spike-specific TCR breadth and depth rose after two AZD1222 doses. Baseline seropositivity characterized only a handful of AZD1222 recipients. A reported finding is that nearly half of spike-specific TCRs target unmutated variant regions.

Sequenced by immunoSEQ multiplex PCR; TCRdb stores in-frame clones only, minus some. The repertoire has approximately 97,000 clones, approximately 90% of them found once; the top ten carry 5%. This sequence joins TRBV3-1 (or the pseudogene TRBV3-2) and TRBJ2-3; D gene ambiguous. The sequence was collected from an adult in good health. The sequencing here drew on peripheral blood, taken on day 0 of AZD1222 vaccination. The CDR3 DNA is TGTGCCAGCAGCCAAGTTGGTCTAGATACGCAGTATTTT. Amino acid sequence: CASSQVGLDTQYF.